Listed below are T cell receptor beta chains from one sample, sequenced in a study of T cells in Graves' hyperthyroidism and ophthalmopathy. From the multiplex PCR reads, TCRdb called clonotypes with MiXCR, one entry per CDR3 protein. The repertoire consists of over 120,000 distinct CDR3 sequences, with approximately 24% occurring once and the leading ten covering 65% to 80%. Material: blood. These receptors originate from a woman between 50 and 59 years old with Graves' hyperthyroidism that later progressed to Graves' ophthalmopathy. The CDR3 runs from the conserved cysteine through the conserved F or W. The D gene is left open where the match is weak.

D gene,J gene,V gene,CDR3 protein
.,TRBJ2-7,TRBV3-1,CASSREIRSYEQYF
TRBD1,TRBJ2-1,TRBV9,CASSGGQDNEQFF
TRBD1,TRBJ2-7,TRBV30,CACQDRAEQYF
TRBD2,TRBJ2-1,TRBV5-6,CASSLAAGRGGAYNEQFF
.,TRBJ2-1,TRBV4-1,CASRGAVSVLGAEQFF
TRBD2,TRBJ2-3,TRBV10-2,CASKEGAGGADTQYF
.,TRBJ2-7,TRBV28,CASRSRTGNYEQYF
TRBD1,TRBJ2-7,TRBV30,CAWSPGGRILGYEQYF
.,TRBJ2-3,TRBV30,CAWSSSGLTDTQYF
.,TRBJ2-7,TRBV10-3,CAISEGRTAYEQYF
TRBD2,TRBJ2-7,TRBV12-3/TRBV12-4,CASSPRGAGLADEQYF
.,TRBJ1-5,TRBV19,CASSMQSNQPQHF
.,TRBJ1-2,TRBV27,CASSPDSVYGYTF
.,TRBJ1-5,TRBV6-1,CASSENGWNQPQHF
TRBD1,TRBJ2-5,TRBV6-1,CASSEGQGQETQYF
TRBD2,TRBJ2-7,TRBV20-1,CSARDLSGVAREQYF
TRBD2,TRBJ2-1,TRBV11-2,CASSFRESGGSSYNEQFF
.,TRBJ2-7,TRBV20-1,CSARRPISGRHEQYF
.,TRBJ2-1,TRBV2,CASSVRAEQFF
.,TRBJ2-5,TRBV20-1,CSANSPGGQNQETQYF
TRBD2,TRBJ2-7,TRBV28,CASSSTGTSSYEQYF
TRBD2,TRBJ2-5,TRBV9,CASSAAGGAWETQYF
.,TRBJ1-2,TRBV4-2,CASSQEGRDSDGYTF
.,TRBJ2-7,TRBV5-4,CASSLAGFAYEQYF
.,TRBJ1-3,TRBV3-1,CASSQVQSSGNTIYF
.,TRBJ2-3,TRBV12-3/TRBV12-4,CASRRDGPTQYF
.,TRBJ2-1,TRBV19,CASRPGSARSYNEQFF
.,TRBJ1-6,TRBV6-1,CASRGDSGGSPLHF
.,TRBJ2-5,TRBV18,CASSPPTPRETQYF
.,TRBJ2-6,TRBV9,CASTYGPTGAGANVLTF
TRBD2,TRBJ2-7,TRBV27,CATSTSTMTYEQYF
TRBD1,TRBJ2-2,TRBV29-1,CSVRQGPNTGELFF
.,TRBJ1-1,TRBV3-1,CASSQDENTGRFVGAEAFF